This T cell receptor (beta chain) derives from a study of T-cell reconstitution after alpha-beta-depleted transplantation in children. The CDR3 has 14 residues. Germline-derived CDR1 and CDR2 are ENHRY and SYGVKD. V was clipped by 6 bases and J by 5 bases; unmatched bases: 8. Unique molecular identifiers were incorporated when the TCRbeta library was constructed. TCRdb reanalysed the PCR reads using MiXCR and keeps one entry per CDR3 protein. This sample carries approximately 220,000 distinct CDR3 sequences, roughly 15% of them seen once, and the ten largest clones take 35% to 50%. Here the sequenced sample was PBMCs, mostly from graft donor cells, taken 360 days after TCRalphabeta/CD19-depleted stem cell transplant. This receptor was identified in a male patient aged 2 to 9 who had a stem cell transplant for acute lymphoblastic leukemia, so the T cells may come from the graft donor. The V and J genes are TRBV10-3 and TRBJ2-5; 8 bases map to TRBD2. CDR3 DNA sequence: TGTGCCATCAGCGGAGCGGGGGACCCGGAGACCCAGTACTTC. Its translation is CAISGAGDPETQYF.